A single T cell receptor beta chain is shown here with its context. TCRdb's table, derived via immunoSEQ multiplex PCR, lists solely in-frame clones and lacks some. The data include under 50,000 clones; the top ten clones carry roughly 6%. Dot-blot hybridization genotyped cervical HPV amplified with MY09/MY11 PCR. The data stem from a study of T cells in women clearing cervical HPV infection. Whole-study context: Donors had HPV16-related CIN3 or worse; 2 had invasive cancer.

Sequencing used blood buffy coat. This clonotype was sampled from a woman between 18 and 75 years old with a cervical HPV16 infection that either progressed to CIN3+ or cleared (not recorded which).

The CDR3 spells CNAEGVGASEAFF. Incomplete CDR3 DNA: TGCAATGCGGAAGGCGTGGGGGCCTCTGAA. J is TRBJ1-1 and V is TRBV20-1; a weak D match, TRBD1 (6 bases). The observed sequence ends 3 residues before the CDR3 terminus, with the missing tail filled in from the germline J gene. Germline V gene lookup returns CDR1 DFQATT and CDR2 SNEGSKA (reference sequence). The CDR3 contains 13 residues.